The T cell receptor (beta chain) described here comes from a study of blood T cell repertoires in COVID-19. Looking at the study overall: The United States, Italy and Spain supplied acute and convalescent COVID-19 samples.

The CDR3 contains 16 residues. V lost 4 bases and J lost 1; bases outside the gene matches: 9. CDR1 and CDR2 (germline): SGHRS, YFSETQ. This clone was counted a single time. Across under 25 US areas, participants ranged in age from roughly 18 to 95 years. Two negative PCRs, clearance, or symptom resolution characterized the recovered Cohort 3 donors. Original analysis: For nucleated cells, counts were estimated from reference gene primer amplification. Profiled with immunoSEQ multiplex PCR; TCRdb holds only in-frame clones, not every one. That table furnishes V, J and clone size, whereas the DNA furnished D and trimming. The sample holds a few hundred thousand clones, over 75% seen once.

The rearrangement joins TRBV5-1 to TRBJ2-5, with TRBD1 identical over 8 bases. The TCR was taken from a young man who had recovered from COVID-19. The sample consisted of PBMCs or T cells enriched from blood (not recorded which). The CDR3 DNA sequence: TGCGCCAGCAGCGCGGGACAGGCGAACCCCCAAGAGACCCAGTACTTC. Amino acid sequence: CASSAGQANPQETQYF.